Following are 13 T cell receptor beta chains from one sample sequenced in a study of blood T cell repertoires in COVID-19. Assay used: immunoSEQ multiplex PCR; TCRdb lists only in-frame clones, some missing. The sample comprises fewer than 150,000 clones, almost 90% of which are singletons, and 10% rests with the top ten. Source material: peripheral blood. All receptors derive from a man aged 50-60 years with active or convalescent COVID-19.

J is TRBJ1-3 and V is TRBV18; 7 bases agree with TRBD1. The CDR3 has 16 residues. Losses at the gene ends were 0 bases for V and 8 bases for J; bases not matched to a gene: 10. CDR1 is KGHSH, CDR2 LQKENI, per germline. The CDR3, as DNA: TGTGCCAGCTCACCACCTTCACAGGGGACTCGACACACCATATATTTT. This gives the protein CASSPPSQGTRHTIYF.

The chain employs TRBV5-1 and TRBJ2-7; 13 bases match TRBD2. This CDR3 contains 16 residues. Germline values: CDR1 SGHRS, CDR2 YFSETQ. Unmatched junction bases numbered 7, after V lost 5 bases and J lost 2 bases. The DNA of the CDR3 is TGCGCCAGCAGTAAGACCGGGACTAGCGGGACCTACGAGCAGTACTTC. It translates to CASSKTGTSGTYEQYF. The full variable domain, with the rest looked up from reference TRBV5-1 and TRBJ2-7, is KAGVTQTPRYLIKTRGQQVTLSCSPISGHRSVSWYQQTPGQGLQFLFEYFSETQRNKGNFPGRFSGRQFSNSRSEMNVSTLELGDSALYLCASSKTGTSGTYEQYFGPGTRLTVT.

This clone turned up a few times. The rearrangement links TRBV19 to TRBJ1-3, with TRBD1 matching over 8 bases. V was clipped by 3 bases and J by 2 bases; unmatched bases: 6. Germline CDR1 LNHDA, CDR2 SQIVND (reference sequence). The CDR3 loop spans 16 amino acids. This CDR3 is CASSMQGARPGNTIYF. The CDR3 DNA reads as TGTGCCAGTAGTATGCAGGGGGCGAGACCTGGAAACACCATATATTTT.

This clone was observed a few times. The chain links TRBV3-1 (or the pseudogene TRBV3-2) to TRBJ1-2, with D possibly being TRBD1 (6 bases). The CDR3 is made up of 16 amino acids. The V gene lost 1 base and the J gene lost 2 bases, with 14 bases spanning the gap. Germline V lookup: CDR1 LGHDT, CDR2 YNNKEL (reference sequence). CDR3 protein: CASSQGGGGLNYGYTF. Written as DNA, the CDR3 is TGTGCCAGCAGCCAAGGGGGAGGGGGACTCAACTATGGCTACACCTTC.

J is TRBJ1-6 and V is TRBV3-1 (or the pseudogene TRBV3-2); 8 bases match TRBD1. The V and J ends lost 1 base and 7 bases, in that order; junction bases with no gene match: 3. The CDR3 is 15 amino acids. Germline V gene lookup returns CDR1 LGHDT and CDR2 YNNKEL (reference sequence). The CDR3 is CASSQARQGNSPLHF. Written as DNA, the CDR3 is TGTGCCAGCAGCCAAGCTCGACAGGGGAATTCACCCCTCCACTTT.

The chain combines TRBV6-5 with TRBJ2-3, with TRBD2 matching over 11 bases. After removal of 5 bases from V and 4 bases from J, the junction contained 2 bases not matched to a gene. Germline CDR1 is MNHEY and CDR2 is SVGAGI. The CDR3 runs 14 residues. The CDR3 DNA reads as TGTGCCAGCAGTCGTAGCGGGAGGGCAGATACGCAGTATTTT. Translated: CASSRSGRADTQYF.

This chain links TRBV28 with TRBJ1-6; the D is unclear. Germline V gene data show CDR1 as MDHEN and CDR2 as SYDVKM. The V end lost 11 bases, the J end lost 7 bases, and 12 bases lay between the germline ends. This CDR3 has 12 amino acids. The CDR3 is CAHGGSNSPLHF. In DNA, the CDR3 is TGTGCCCACGGAGGGAGCAATTCACCCCTCCACTTT.

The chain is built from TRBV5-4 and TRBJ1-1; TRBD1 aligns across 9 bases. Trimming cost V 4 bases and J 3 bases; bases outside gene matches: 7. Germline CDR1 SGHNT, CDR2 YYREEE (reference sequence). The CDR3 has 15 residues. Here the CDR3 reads CASSPDRGGYTEAFF. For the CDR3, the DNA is TGTGCCAGCAGCCCGGACAGGGGCGGATACACTGAAGCTTTCTTT.

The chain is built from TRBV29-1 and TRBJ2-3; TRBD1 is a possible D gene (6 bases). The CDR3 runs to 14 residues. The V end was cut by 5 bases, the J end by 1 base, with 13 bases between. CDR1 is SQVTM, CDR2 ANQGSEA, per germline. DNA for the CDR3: TGCAGCGTTCTCCGACGGACAGGCACAGATACGCAGTATTTT. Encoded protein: CSVLRRTGTDTQYF.

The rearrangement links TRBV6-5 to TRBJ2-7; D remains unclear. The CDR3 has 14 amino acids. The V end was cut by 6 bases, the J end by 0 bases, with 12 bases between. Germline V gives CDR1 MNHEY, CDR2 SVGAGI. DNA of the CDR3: TGTGCCAGCAGCGGTCGCCCCCTCTCCTACGAGCAGTACTTC. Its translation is CASSGRPLSYEQYF.

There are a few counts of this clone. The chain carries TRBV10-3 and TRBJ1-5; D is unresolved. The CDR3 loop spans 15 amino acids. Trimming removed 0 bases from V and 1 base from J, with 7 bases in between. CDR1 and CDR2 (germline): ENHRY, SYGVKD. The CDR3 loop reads CAISESDLSNQPQHF. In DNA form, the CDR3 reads TGTGCCATCAGTGAGTCTGACTTAAGCAATCAGCCCCAGCATTTT.

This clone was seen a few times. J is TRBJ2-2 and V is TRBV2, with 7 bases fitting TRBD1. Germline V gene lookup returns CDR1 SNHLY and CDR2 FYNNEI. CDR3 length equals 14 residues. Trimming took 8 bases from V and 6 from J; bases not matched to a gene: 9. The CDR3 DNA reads TGTGCCAGCTCTACAGGGGCTGAGGCCGGGGAGCTGTTTTTT. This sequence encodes CASSTGAEAGELFF.

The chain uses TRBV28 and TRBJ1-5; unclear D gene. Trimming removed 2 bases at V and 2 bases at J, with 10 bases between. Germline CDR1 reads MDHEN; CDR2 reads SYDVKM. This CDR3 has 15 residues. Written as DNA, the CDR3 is TGTGCCAGCAGTTTAAGAGAGAGAGGCAATCAGCCCCAGCATTTT. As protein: CASSLRERGNQPQHF.